In this sample, the clone carrying this T cell receptor beta chain turned up many times. One entry per CDR3 protein, called by TCRdb with MiXCR from the 5' RACE reads. The table has 27,000 or so distinct CDR3 sequences, approximately 4.2% seen once. This specimen comes from a study of T cells after yellow fever vaccination. Overall study: A sort based on CD3, CD45RA, CCR7 and CD95 yielded the EM, EMRA, CM and Tscm memory subsets.

This CDR3 comprises 16 residues. V was shortened by 2 bases and J by 1 base, with 15 bases between the two germline ends. Germline V gene sequence: CDR1 MNHEY, CDR2 SVGEGT. Overall study findings and caveats: Peaking faster, on day 5 versus 15, the secondary response was nonetheless weaker. Almost all vaccine-responding clonotypes were not detected in the sorted memory subsets at the day 0 time point.

This clonotype originated in a man between 18 and 35 years old who received the YFV17D yellow fever vaccine. Specimen: PBMCs, either bulk or a sorted T-cell subset (CD4+, CD8+, memory, or dextramer-sorted; not recorded which), collected on the day of the yellow fever booster vaccination. The chain uses TRBV6-2 or TRBV6-3 and TRBJ2-7, with a possible D match to TRBD2 (5 bases). Written as DNA, the CDR3 is TGTGCCAGCAGTTACCGCCGACACGCGGGTTCCTACGAGCAGTACTTC. This encodes CASSYRRHAGSYEQYF.